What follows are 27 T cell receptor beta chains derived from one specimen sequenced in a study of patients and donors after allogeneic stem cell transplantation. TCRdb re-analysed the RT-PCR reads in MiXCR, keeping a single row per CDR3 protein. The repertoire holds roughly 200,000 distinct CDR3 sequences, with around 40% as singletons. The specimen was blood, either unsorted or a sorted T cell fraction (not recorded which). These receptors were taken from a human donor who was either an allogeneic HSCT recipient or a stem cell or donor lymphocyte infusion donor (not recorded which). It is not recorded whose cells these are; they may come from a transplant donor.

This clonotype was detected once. The CDR3 bases are TGTGCCAGCACAAGTCGGAGGTACGAGCAGTACTTC. Amino acid sequence: CASTSRRYEQYF. V is TRBV28 and J is TRBJ2-7; TRBD2 is a possible D gene (5 bases). The CDR3 contains 12 residues. The V gene's germline CDR1 is MDHEN and CDR2 SYDVKM. The V gene lost 7 bases and the J gene lost 4 bases, with 11 bases spanning the gap.

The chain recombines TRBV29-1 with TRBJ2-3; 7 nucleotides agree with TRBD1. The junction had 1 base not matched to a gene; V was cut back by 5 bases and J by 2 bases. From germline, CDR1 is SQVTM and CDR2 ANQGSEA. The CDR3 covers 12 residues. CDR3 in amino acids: CSVTGATDTQYF. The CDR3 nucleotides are TGCAGCGTTACAGGGGCCACAGATACGCAGTATTTT.

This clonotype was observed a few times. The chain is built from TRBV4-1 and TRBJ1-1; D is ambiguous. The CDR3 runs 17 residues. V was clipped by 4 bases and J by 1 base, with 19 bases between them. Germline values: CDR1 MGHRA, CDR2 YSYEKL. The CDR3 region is CASSPSQGRAANTEAFF. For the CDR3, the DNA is TGCGCCAGCAGCCCCTCTCAAGGGAGGGCCGCGAACACTGAAGCTTTCTTT.

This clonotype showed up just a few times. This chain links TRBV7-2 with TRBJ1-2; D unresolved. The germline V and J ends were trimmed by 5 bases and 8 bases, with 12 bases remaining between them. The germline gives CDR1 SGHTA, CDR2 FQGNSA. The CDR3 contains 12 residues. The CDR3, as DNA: TGTGCCAGCAGCCCCCGCCTCCCAGGCTACACCTTC. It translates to CASSPRLPGYTF.

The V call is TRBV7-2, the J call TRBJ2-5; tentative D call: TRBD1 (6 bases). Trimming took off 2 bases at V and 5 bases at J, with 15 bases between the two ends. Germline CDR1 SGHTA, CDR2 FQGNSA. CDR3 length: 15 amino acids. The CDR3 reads CASSLMGASGETQYF. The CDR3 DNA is TGTGCCAGCAGCTTAATGGGGGCCTCAGGGGAGACCCAGTACTTC.

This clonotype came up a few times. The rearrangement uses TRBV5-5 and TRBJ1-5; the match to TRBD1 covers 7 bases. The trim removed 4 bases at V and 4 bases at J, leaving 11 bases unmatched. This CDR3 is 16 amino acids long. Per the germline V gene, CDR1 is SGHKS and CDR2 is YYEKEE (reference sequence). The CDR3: CASSHGTGAGNQPQHF. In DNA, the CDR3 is TGTGCCAGCAGCCACGGTACAGGGGCTGGGAATCAGCCCCAGCATTTT. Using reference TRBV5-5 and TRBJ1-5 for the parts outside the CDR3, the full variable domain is DAGVTQSPTHLIKTRGQQVTLRCSPISGHKSVSWYQQVLGQGPQFIFQYYEKEERGRGNFPDRFSARQFPNYSSELNVNALLLGDSALYLCASSHGTGAGNQPQHFGDGTRLSIL.

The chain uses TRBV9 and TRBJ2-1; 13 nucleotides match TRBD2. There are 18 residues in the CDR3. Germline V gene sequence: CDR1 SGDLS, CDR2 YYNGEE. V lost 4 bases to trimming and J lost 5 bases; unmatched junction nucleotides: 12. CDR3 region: CASSPRPLGLAGDNEQFF. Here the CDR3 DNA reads TGTGCCAGCAGCCCCCGCCCGTTAGGACTAGCGGGAGACAATGAGCAGTTCTTC.

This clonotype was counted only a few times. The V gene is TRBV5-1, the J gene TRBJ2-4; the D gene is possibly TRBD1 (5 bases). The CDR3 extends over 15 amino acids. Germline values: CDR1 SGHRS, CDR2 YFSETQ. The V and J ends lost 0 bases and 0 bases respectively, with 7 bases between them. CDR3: CASSLGQLAKNIQYF. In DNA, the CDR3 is TGCGCCAGCAGCTTGGGACAGCTAGCCAAAAACATTCAGTACTTC.

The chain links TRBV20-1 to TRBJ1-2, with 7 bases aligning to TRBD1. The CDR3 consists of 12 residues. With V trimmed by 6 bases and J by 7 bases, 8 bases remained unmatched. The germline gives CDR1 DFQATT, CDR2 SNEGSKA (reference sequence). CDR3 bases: TGCAGTGCCAGACATCAGGGGGGTGGCTACACCTTC. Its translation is CSARHQGGGYTF.

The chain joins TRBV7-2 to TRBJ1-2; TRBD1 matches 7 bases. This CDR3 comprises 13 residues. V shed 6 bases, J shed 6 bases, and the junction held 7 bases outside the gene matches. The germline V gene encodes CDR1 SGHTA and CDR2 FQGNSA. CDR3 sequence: CASRIQGRDGYTF. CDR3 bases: TGTGCCAGCAGAATACAGGGGAGGGATGGCTACACCTTC.

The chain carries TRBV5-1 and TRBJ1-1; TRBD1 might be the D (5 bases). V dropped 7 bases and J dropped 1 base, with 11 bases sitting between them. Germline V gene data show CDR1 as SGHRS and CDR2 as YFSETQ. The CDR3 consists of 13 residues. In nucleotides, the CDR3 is TGCGCCAGCCAACAGGCGGAGAACACTGAAGCTTTCTTT. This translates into CASQQAENTEAFF.

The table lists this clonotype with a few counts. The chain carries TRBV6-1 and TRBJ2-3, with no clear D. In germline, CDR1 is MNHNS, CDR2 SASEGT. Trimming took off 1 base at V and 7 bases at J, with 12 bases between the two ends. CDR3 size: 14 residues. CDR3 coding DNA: TGTGCCAGCAGTGAAGACGTCCGAAGGTATACGCAGTATTTT. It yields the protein CASSEDVRRYTQYF.

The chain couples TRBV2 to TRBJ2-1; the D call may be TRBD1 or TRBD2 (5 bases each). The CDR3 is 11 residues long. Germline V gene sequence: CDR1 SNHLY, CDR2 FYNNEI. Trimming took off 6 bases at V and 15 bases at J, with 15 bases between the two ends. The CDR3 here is CASREPRGAFF. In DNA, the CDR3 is TGTGCCAGCAGAGAACCAAGAGGGGCGTTCTTC.

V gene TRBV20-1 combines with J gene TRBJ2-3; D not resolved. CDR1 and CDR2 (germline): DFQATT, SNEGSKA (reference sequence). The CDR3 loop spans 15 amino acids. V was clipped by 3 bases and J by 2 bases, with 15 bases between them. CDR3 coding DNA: TGCAGTGCTAGTTATCACGGACGGTTCACAGATACGCAGTATTTT. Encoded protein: CSASYHGRFTDTQYF.

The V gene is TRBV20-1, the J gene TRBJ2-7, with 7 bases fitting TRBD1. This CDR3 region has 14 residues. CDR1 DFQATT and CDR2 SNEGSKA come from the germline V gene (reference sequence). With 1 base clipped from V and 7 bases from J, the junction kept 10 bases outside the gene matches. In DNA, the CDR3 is TGCAGTGCTAGAGCCGACAGGGTCCGAGGGGAGCAGTACTTC. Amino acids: CSARADRVRGEQYF.

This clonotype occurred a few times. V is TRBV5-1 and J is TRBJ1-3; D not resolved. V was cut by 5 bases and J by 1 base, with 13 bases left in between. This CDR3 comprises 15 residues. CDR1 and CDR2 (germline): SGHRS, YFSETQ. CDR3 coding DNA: TGCGCCAGCAGGACGACGGGAGGGTCTGGAAACACCATATATTTT. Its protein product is CASRTTGGSGNTIYF.

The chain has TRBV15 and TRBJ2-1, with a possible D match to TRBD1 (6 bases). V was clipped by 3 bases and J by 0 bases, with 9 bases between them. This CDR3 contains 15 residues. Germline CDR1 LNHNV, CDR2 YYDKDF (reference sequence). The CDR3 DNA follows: TGTGCCACCAGCAGTACAGGGAACTCCTACAATGAGCAGTTCTTC. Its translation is CATSSTGNSYNEQFF.

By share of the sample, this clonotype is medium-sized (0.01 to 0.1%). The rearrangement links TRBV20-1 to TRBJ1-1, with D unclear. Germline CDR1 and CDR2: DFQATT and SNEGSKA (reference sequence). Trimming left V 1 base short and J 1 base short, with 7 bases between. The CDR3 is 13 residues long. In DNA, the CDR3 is TGCAGTGCTAGAGGGGGAGGGAACACTGAAGCTTTCTTT. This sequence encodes CSARGGGNTEAFF.

This chain's CDR3 is CAIRELGNTIYF. DNA for the CDR3: TGTGCCATCAGGGAGCTTGGAAACACCATATATTTT. V is TRBV10-3 and J is TRBJ1-3; D is uncertain. The CDR3 covers 12 residues. The germline V and J ends were trimmed by 6 bases and 3 bases, with 6 bases remaining between them. Germline V lookup: CDR1 ENHRY, CDR2 SYGVKD.

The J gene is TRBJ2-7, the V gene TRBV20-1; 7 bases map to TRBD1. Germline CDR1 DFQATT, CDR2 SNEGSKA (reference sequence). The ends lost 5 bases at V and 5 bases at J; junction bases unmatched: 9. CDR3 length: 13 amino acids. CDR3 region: CSASYRGPHEQYF. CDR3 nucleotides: TGCAGTGCTTCGTACAGGGGCCCCCACGAGCAGTACTTC.

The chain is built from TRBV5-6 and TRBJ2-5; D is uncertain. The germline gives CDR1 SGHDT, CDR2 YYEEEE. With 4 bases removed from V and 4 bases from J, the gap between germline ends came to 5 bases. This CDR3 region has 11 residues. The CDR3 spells CASSTAETQYF. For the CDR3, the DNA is TGTGCCAGCAGCACGGCAGAGACCCAGTACTTC.

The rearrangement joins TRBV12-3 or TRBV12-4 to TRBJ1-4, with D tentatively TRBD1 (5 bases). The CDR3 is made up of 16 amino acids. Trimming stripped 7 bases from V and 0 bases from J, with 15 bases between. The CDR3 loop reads CASTSGFSSTNEKLFF. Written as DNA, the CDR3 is TGTGCCAGCACTTCAGGGTTTTCTTCAACTAATGAAAAACTGTTTTTT.

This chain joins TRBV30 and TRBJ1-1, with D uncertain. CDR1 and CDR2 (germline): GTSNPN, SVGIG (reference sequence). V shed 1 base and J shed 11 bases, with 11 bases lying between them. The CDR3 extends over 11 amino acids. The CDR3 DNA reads TGTGCCTGGAGTGCTTATCGTGGGGCTTTCTTT. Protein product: CAWSAYRGAFF. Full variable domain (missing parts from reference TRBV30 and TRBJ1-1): SQTIHQWPATLVQPVGSPLSLECTVEGTSNPNLYWYRQAAGRGLQLLFYSVGIGQISSEVPQNLSASRPQDRQFILSSKKLLLSDSGFYLCAWSAYRGAFFGQGTRLTVV.

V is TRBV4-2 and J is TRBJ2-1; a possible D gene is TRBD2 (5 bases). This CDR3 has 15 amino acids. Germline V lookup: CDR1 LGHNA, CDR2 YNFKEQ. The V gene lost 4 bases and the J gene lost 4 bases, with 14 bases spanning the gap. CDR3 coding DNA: TGTGCCAGCAGCCGTCCGGGGTCCCTTTACAATGAGCAGTTCTTC. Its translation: CASSRPGSLYNEQFF.

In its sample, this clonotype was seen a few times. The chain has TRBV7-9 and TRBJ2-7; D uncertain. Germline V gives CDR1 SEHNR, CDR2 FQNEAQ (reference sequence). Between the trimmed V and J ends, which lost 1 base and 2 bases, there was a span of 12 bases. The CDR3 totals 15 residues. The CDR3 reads CASSLDPGSAYEQYF. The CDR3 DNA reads TGTGCCAGCAGCTTAGATCCAGGTTCCGCCTACGAGCAGTACTTC. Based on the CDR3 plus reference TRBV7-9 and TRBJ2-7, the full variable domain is DTGVSQNPRHKITKRGQNVTFRCDPISEHNRLYWYRQTLGQGPEFLTYFQNEAQLEKSRLLSDRFSAERPKGSFSTLEIQRTEQGDSAMYLCASSLDPGSAYEQYFGPGTRLTVT.

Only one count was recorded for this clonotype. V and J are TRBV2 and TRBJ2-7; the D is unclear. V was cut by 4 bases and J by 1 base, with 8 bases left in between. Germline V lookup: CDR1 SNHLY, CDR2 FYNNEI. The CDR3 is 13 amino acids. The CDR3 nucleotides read TGTGCCAGCAGTGGACCCGGGTCCTACGAGCAGTACTTC. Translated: CASSGPGSYEQYF.

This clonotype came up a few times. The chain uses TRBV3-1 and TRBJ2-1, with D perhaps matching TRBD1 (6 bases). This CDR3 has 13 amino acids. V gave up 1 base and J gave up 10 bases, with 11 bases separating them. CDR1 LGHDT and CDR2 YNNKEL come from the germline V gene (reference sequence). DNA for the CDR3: TGTGCCAGCAGCCAAGGGACAGCCTTCGAGCAGTTCTTC. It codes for CASSQGTAFEQFF.